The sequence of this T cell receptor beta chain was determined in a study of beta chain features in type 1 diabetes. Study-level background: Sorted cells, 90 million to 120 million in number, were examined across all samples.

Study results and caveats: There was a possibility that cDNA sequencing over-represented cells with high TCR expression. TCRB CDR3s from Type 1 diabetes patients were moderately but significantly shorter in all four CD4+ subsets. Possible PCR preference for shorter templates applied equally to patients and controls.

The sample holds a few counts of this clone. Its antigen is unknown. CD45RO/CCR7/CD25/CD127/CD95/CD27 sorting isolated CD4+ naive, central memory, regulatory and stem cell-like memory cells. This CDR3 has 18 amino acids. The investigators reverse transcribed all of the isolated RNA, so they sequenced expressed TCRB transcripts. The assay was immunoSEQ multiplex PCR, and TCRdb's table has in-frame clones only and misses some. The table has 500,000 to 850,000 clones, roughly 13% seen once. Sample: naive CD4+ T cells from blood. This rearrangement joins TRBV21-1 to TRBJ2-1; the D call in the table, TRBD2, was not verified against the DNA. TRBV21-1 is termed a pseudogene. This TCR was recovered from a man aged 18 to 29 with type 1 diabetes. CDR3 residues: CASSKGERLAGDYNEQFF. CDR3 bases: TGTGCCAGCAGCAAAGGGGAGAGACTAGCGGGAGACTACAATGAGCAGTTCTTC.